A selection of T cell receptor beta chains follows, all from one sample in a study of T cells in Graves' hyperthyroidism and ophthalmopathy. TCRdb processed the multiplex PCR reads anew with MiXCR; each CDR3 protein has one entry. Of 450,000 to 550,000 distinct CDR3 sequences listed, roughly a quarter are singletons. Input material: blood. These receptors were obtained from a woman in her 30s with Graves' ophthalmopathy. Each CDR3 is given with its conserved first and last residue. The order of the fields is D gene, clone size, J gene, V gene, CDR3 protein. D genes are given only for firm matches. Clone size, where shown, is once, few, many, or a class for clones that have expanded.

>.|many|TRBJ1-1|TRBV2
CASSLEGRVGTEAFF
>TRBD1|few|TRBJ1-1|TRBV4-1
CASSQGFAGTGTEAFF
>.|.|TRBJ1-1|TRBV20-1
CSASEGWNTEAFF
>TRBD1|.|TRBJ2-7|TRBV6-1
CAGDRGLEQYF
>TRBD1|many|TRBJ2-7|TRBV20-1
CSANPGTDTYEQYF
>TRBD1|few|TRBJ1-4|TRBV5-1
CASSLAPTGGIEKLFF
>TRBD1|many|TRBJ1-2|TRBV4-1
CASSPKDRAVTGYTF
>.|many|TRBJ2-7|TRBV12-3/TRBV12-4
CASSHLRGEQYF
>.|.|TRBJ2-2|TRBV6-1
CASRGHQTGELFF
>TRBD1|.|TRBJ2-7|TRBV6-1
CASSDGRTGFYEQYF
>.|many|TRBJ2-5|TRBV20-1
CSATTQPGHQETQYF
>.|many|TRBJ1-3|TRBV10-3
CAIRPQASSGNTIYF
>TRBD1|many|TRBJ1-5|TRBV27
CASSIDRGTQPQHF
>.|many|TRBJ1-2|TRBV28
CASSFPDSPYGYTF
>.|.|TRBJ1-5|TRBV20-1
CSAADHDSNQPQHF
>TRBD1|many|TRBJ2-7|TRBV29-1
CSAGGGYEQYF
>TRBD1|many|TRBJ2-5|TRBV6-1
CASSRTGGLETQYF
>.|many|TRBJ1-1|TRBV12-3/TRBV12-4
CASRVAEGNTEAFF
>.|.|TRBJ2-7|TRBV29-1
CSVELDGPGHEQYF
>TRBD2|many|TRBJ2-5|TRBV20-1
CSARDWLAGGQSPLQETQYF
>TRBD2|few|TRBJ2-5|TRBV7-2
CASSRSWAGGETQYF
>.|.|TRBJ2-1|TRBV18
CASSSRENEQFF
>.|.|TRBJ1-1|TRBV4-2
CASSQSLDGPTEAFF
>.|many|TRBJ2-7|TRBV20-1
CSARGPGAYEQYF
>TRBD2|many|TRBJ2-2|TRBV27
CASSLWPSGGTGELFF
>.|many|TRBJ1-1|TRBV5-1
CASSLDQGVEAFF
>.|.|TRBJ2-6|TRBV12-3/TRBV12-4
CASSLAGAGANILTF
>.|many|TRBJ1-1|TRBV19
CASALLGINTEAFF
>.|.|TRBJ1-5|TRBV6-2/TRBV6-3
CASRVFNQPQHF
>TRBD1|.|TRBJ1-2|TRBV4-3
CASSQDTGQAWRWGYTF
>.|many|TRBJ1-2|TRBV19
CASSTGIIMNYGYTF
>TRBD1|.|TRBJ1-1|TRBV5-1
CASSSRDRDTEAFF
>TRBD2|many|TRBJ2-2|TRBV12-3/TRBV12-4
CASSLRLAGSTGELFF
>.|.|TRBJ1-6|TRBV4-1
CASSHLQEFTLHF
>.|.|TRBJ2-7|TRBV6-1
CASSERQGLRYEQYF
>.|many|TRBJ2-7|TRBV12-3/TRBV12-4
CASRPYNGEQYF
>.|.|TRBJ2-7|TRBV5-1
CASSLPPPGRNYEQYF
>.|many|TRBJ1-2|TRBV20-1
CSARDDGEKINYGYTF
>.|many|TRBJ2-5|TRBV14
CASSQGAGATLPEQETQYF
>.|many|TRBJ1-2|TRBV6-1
CASSERSQSDGYTF
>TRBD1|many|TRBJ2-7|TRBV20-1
CSASRDRGSEQYF
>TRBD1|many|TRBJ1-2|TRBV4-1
CASSSLTGAYGYTF
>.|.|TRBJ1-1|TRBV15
CATSRGWGGMNTEAFF
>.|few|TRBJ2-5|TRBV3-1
CASSQGLKETQYF